Following are 23 T cell receptor beta chains from one sample sequenced in a study of T cells after yellow fever vaccination. One entry per CDR3 protein results from TCRdb running MiXCR on the 5' RACE reads. The sample comprises around 300,000 distinct CDR3 sequences, roughly 4.3% of which are singletons, and 20% to 25% rests with the top ten. The source material was PBMCs, sampled 5 days after the yellow fever booster vaccination. These receptors originate from a young man who received the YFV17D yellow fever vaccine.

The chain is built from TRBV12-3 or TRBV12-4 and TRBJ2-2; 7 bases align to TRBD2. This CDR3 region has 17 residues. V lost 6 bases, J lost 7 bases, and 17 bases stayed unmatched. DNA of the CDR3: TGTGCCAGCAGCTTTAACCCTCGCTCCTGGGGGGGCGGGGAGCTGTTTTTT. Its translation is CASSFNPRSWGGGELFF.

This clonotype has a count of ten or more. This chain uses TRBV7-2 with TRBJ2-5; the D call may be TRBD1 or TRBD2 (6 bases each). V dropped 5 bases and J dropped 4 bases, with 20 bases sitting between them. Germline CDR1 and CDR2: SGHTA and FQGNSA. The CDR3 contains 16 residues. The CDR3 DNA is TGTGCCAGCAGCCGCAGAACAGGGAGGCAGGGAGAGACCCAGTACTTC. Encoded protein: CASSRRTGRQGETQYF.

This clonotype appeared a few times. The chain couples TRBV4-2 to TRBJ2-5; a possible D gene is TRBD1 (6 bases). The CDR3 sequence is 16 residues long. Trimming stripped 4 bases from V and 1 base from J, with 16 bases between. Germline assignment: CDR1 LGHNA and CDR2 YNFKEQ. DNA of the CDR3: TGTGCCAGCAGCCGAGGCCAGGGACACATCCAAGAGACCCAGTACTTC. It encodes CASSRGQGHIQETQYF.

V is TRBV20-1 and J is TRBJ2-3, with D possibly being TRBD1 or TRBD2 (5 bases each). Germline V gene lookup returns CDR1 DFQATT and CDR2 SNEGSKA (reference sequence). The CDR3 sequence is 12 residues long. V lost 5 bases, J lost 1 base, and 7 bases lay in between. The CDR3 loop reads CSAEGRTDTQYF. CDR3 nucleotides: TGCAGTGCTGAGGGACGCACAGATACGCAGTATTTT.

This clonotype was seen a handful of times. V is TRBV5-5 and J is TRBJ2-5; tentative D call: TRBD1 (6 bases). The CDR3 has 15 residues. Germline V CDR1 and CDR2: SGHKS, YYEKEE (reference sequence). The germline V and J ends were trimmed by 1 base and 4 bases, with 14 bases remaining between them. CDR3 sequence (DNA): TGTGCCAGCAGCTTGTTGGTCCAGGGGTCAGAGACCCAGTACTTC. Translation gives CASSLLVQGSETQYF.

The chain uses TRBV5-1 and TRBJ1-2; D not resolved. The CDR3 has 17 amino acids. V gave up 1 base and J gave up 7 bases, with 23 bases separating them. Germline-derived CDR1 and CDR2 are SGHRS and YFSETQ. CDR3 residues: CASSLSSVRTVSSGYTF. The CDR3 DNA is TGCGCCAGCAGCTTGTCTAGCGTTCGTACAGTATCAAGTGGCTACACCTTC.

There are many counts of this clonotype. This chain links TRBV6-5 with TRBJ2-6; possibly TRBD1 for D (6 bases). CDR1 is MNHEY, CDR2 SVGAGI, per germline. This CDR3 comprises 18 residues. The germline V and J ends were trimmed by 6 bases and 2 bases, with 20 bases remaining between them. CDR3 in amino acids: CASSQMGALGAGANVLTF. The DNA of the CDR3 is TGTGCCAGCAGCCAGATGGGGGCCTTGGGGGCTGGGGCCAACGTCCTGACTTTC.

This clonotype was seen repeatedly, ten times or more. This chain links TRBV7-3 with TRBJ2-1, with 8 bases that match TRBD2. This CDR3 spans 17 amino acids. V shed 4 bases and J 6 bases; nucleotides not matched to a gene: 14. CDR1 and CDR2 (germline): SGHTA, FQGTGA. This CDR3 reads CASSYGGAGLLSNEQFF. The CDR3 bases are TGTGCCAGCAGCTACGGGGGGGCCGGATTATTGAGCAATGAGCAGTTCTTC.

This clonotype was detected only a few times. The chain links TRBV28 to TRBJ2-2; D assignment may be TRBD1 or TRBD2 (5 bases each). Germline CDR1 is MDHEN and CDR2 is SYDVKM. This CDR3 region has 16 residues. The germline V and J ends were trimmed by 2 bases and 0 bases, with 10 bases remaining between them. CDR3 bases: TGTGCCAGCAGTTTAGCTGGGACCACGAACACCGGGGAGCTGTTTTTT. It encodes CASSLAGTTNTGELFF.

In its sample, this clonotype was seen a few times. The V call is TRBV4-1, the J call TRBJ1-5; 7 positions agree with TRBD1. V lost 4 bases and J lost 1; bases outside the gene matches: 4. Looked up from germline, CDR1 is MGHRA and CDR2 is YSYEKL. CDR3 length equals 15 residues. In nucleotides, the CDR3 is TGCGCCAGCAGCCGCGACAGGGCGAGCAATCAGCCCCAGCATTTT. Protein sequence: CASSRDRASNQPQHF.

This clonotype showed up just a few times. The V gene is TRBV6-6, the J gene TRBJ2-5; D is undetermined. V lost 0 bases to trimming and J lost 1 base, with 9 bases between them. Germline CDR1 MNHNY, CDR2 SVGAGI (reference sequence). CDR3 length: 15 amino acids. The CDR3 sequence is CASSYSSVSQETQYF. DNA of the CDR3: TGTGCCAGCAGTTACTCCAGCGTCAGCCAAGAGACCCAGTACTTC.

The chain recombines TRBV6-5 with TRBJ2-4; D is unclear. Germline CDR1 reads MNHEY; CDR2 reads SVGAGI. V was cut by 6 bases and J by 0 bases, with 12 bases left in between. This CDR3 spans 15 amino acids. CDR3 in DNA: TGTGCCAGCAGCCATAACAGTCTAGCCAAAAACATTCAGTACTTC. This sequence encodes CASSHNSLAKNIQYF.

The table lists this clonotype with many counts. The rearrangement joins TRBV10-3 to TRBJ1-1; 8 nucleotides line up with TRBD1. Germline CDR1 and CDR2: ENHRY and SYGVKD. The CDR3 spans 13 residues. After removal of 10 bases from V and 1 base from J, the junction contained 5 bases not matched to a gene. The CDR3 loop is CATTGTGNTEAFF. Here the CDR3 DNA reads TGTGCCACCACCGGGACAGGGAACACTGAAGCTTTCTTT.

In its sample, this clonotype was seen many times. The chain uses TRBV6-1 and TRBJ1-6, with TRBD1 as a possible D gene (5 bases). The CDR3 has 12 residues. The germline V gene encodes CDR1 MNHNS and CDR2 SASEGT. The V end lost 2 bases, the J end lost 10 bases, and 6 bases lay between the germline ends. Here the CDR3 reads CASSESGSPLHF. Written as DNA, the CDR3 is TGTGCCAGCAGTGAATCAGGGTCACCCCTCCACTTT.

This clonotype was found many times. This rearrangement joins TRBV20-1 to TRBJ2-1; D call uncertain. V was trimmed by 0 bases and J by 5 bases, leaving 11 bases between them. The CDR3 loop spans 14 amino acids. The germline gives CDR1 DFQATT, CDR2 SNEGSKA (reference sequence). The CDR3 loop is CSARDLPFHNEQFF. The CDR3 coding sequence is TGCAGTGCTAGAGATCTCCCCTTCCACAATGAGCAGTTCTTC.

This clonotype showed up many times. The chain couples TRBV5-5 to TRBJ2-2; 8 bases are shared with TRBD1. V lost 4 bases and J lost 5; bases outside the gene matches: 4. This CDR3 has 14 residues. Germline values: CDR1 SGHKS, CDR2 YYEKEE (reference sequence). The CDR3 loop is CASSRTGGTGELFF. The CDR3 region has the DNA TGTGCCAGCAGCAGAACAGGGGGTACCGGGGAGCTGTTTTTT.

This clonotype was recorded many times. The V gene is TRBV5-1, the J gene TRBJ2-1; maybe TRBD2 (6 bases). Germline V CDR1 and CDR2: SGHRS, YFSETQ. The CDR3 spans 15 residues. V shed 1 base and J shed 0 bases, with 8 bases lying between them. The DNA for the CDR3 is TGCGCCAGCAGCTTGCCCGGGAGCTCCTACAATGAGCAGTTCTTC. It encodes CASSLPGSSYNEQFF.

This chain connects TRBV27 to TRBJ2-5, with 8 bases matching TRBD2. The germline gives CDR1 MNHEY, CDR2 SMNVEV (reference sequence). The CDR3 has 18 amino acids. Germline trimming cut 3 bases from V and 2 bases from J; bases unmatched to any gene: 14. This CDR3 is CASSFTAGARRGQETQYF. The CDR3 nucleotides are TGTGCCAGCAGTTTCACAGCGGGGGCCAGGAGGGGACAAGAGACCCAGTACTTC.

This clonotype was detected a few times. The gene calls are TRBV21-1 and TRBJ1-5; the D segment call TRBD1 is taken from the table without a DNA check. TRBV21-1 is reported as a pseudogene. The length of the CDR3 is 14 residues. In DNA, the CDR3 is TGTGCCAGCAGCAATCGCACAGGGGGAGGGCCCCAGCATTTT. The encoded protein is CASSNRTGGGPQHF.

The V and J genes are TRBV4-1 and TRBJ2-5; 8 nucleotides agree with TRBD2. The V and J ends lost 7 bases and 7 bases, in that order; junction bases with no gene match: 8. Germline values: CDR1 MGHRA, CDR2 YSYEKL. This CDR3 has 13 residues. CDR3: CASKSIREGTQYF. The CDR3 DNA is TGCGCCAGCAAGTCTATCCGGGAGGGGACCCAGTACTTC.

The sample holds a few counts of this clonotype. The chain joins TRBV5-1 to TRBJ1-6; D gene uncertain. Trimming cost V 5 bases and J 3 bases, with 12 bases left between them. Germline V gives CDR1 SGHRS, CDR2 YFSETQ. The CDR3 runs to 15 residues. In nucleotides, the CDR3 is TGCGCCAGCAGTCCTGGGGAGGACTATAATTCACCCCTCCACTTT. It translates to CASSPGEDYNSPLHF.

This clonotype was detected many times. The chain has TRBV29-1 and TRBJ2-1, with 7 bases matching TRBD2. CDR1 is SQVTM and CDR2 is ANQGSEA in the germline V gene. The CDR3 totals 12 residues. The junction had 2 bases not matched to a gene; V was cut back by 2 bases and J by 7 bases. In DNA, the CDR3 is TGCAGCGTTGAACGGGGGGTGAATGAGCAGTTCTTC. Translating gives CSVERGVNEQFF.

The chain recombines TRBV20-1 with TRBJ1-4, with D unresolved. The V and J ends lost 7 bases and 8 bases respectively, with 11 bases between them. CDR1 is DFQATT, CDR2 SNEGSKA, per germline (reference sequence). CDR3 size: 11 residues. CDR3 coding DNA: TGCAGTGTCACTAACGGGGAAAAACTGTTTTTT. Translated: CSVTNGEKLFF.